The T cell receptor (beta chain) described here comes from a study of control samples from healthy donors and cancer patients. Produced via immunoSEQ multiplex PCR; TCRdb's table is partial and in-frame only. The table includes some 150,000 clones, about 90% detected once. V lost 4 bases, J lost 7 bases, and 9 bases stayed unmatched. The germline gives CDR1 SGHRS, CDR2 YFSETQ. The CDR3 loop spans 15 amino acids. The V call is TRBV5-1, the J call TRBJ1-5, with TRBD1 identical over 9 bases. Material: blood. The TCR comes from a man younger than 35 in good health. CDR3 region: CASSPTGTGRQPQHF. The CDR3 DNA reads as TGCGCCAGCAGCCCGACCGGGACAGGGCGACAGCCCCAGCATTTT.